A selection of T cell receptor beta chains follows, all from one sample in a study of blood T cell repertoires in COVID-19. Sequencing was performed with immunoSEQ multiplex PCR; in TCRdb, only in-frame clones are kept and a portion is missing. The repertoire consists of 150,000 or so clones, with around four fifths occurring once and the leading ten covering approximately 13%. The sample consisted of PBMCs or T cells enriched from blood (not recorded which). The source is a woman in her sixties who had recovered from COVID-19. The CDR3 runs from the conserved cysteine through the conserved F or W. D genes are given only for firm matches. Only some rows state a clone size, as once, few, many or a class for expanded clones.

CASSFRGNHYEQYF	TGTGCCAGCAGCTTTCGAGGGAACCACTACGAGCAGTACTTC	.	TRBV11-1	TRBJ2-7	once
CASSLRDRVYGYTF	TGTGCCAGCAGCTTAAGGGACAGGGTCTATGGCTACACCTTC	TRBD1	TRBV7-9	TRBJ1-2	.
CASTTGTGWNTEAFF	TGTGCCAGCACGACCGGGACAGGGTGGAACACTGAAGCTTTCTTT	TRBD1	TRBV11-2	TRBJ1-1	.
CASSRRGGNTGELFF	TGTGCCAGCAGTAGGCGCGGGGGGAACACCGGGGAGCTGTTTTTT	TRBD2	TRBV2	TRBJ2-2	.
CASSVGTGVNTIYF	TGTGCCAGCAGCGTAGGGACAGGCGTAAACACCATATATTTT	TRBD1	TRBV9	TRBJ1-3	.
CAISSGRDGYEQYF	TGTGCCATCAGCTCCGGCCGGGATGGCTACGAGCAGTACTTC	.	TRBV10-3	TRBJ2-7	.
CASSNKHQGAGNQPQHF	TGTGCCAGTAGTAATAAACACCAGGGGGCGGGTAATCAGCCCCAGCATTTT	TRBD1	TRBV19	TRBJ1-5	few
CASSEGLAVTGELFF	TGTGCCAGCAGCGAAGGGCTAGCGGTGACCGGGGAGCTGTTTTTT	TRBD2	TRBV9	TRBJ2-2	.
CASRQQGGTEAFF	TGTGCCAGCAGACAACAGGGAGGGACTGAAGCTTTCTTT	.	TRBV3-1/TRBV3-2	TRBJ1-1	.
CSARGTGGYTF	TGCAGTGCTAGAGGGACAGGGGGCTACACCTTC	TRBD1	TRBV20-1	TRBJ1-2	.
CASGDSSSTDTQYF	TGTGCCAGCGGAGACTCTTCTAGCACAGATACGCAGTATTTT	.	TRBV2	TRBJ2-3	.
CASSSAGDTEAFF	TGTGCCAGCAGTTCTGCGGGGGACACTGAAGCTTTCTTT	.	TRBV12-3/TRBV12-4	TRBJ1-1	once
CASSLGGRRYEQYF	TGCGCCAGCAGCTTGGGTGGGCGGAGGTACGAGCAGTACTTC	.	TRBV5-1	TRBJ2-7	.
CASSLGTVSNEKLFF	TGTGCCAGCAGTTTGGGGACAGTATCTAATGAAAAACTGTTTTTT	TRBD1	TRBV28	TRBJ1-4	.
CASTYEQYF	TGCGCCAGCACGTACGAGCAGTACTTC	.	TRBV5-1	TRBJ2-7	once
CAISGTSGRETQYF	TGTGCCATCAGTGGTACTAGCGGACGGGAGACCCAGTACTTC	TRBD2	TRBV10-3	TRBJ2-5	.
CASRYTGFNTEAFF	TGTGCCAGCAGATACACCGGGTTTAACACTGAAGCTTTCTTT	.	TRBV5-6	TRBJ1-1	.
CASSVGEDWGRTEAFF	TGTGCCAGCAGCGTAGGGGAGGATTGGGGGAGGACTGAAGCTTTCTTT	.	TRBV9	TRBJ1-1	.
CASSYAGQGTEAFF	TGTGCCAGCAGTTACGCGGGACAGGGAACTGAAGCTTTCTTT	TRBD1	TRBV6-2/TRBV6-3	TRBJ1-1	.
CASSQDRGAWETQYF	TGTGCCAGCAGCCAAGACCGGGGGGCCTGGGAGACCCAGTACTTC	.	TRBV4-2	TRBJ2-5	.
CSVAGANYGYTF	TGCAGCGTTGCAGGGGCTAACTATGGCTACACCTTC	.	TRBV29-1	TRBJ1-2	few
CSASSGGAHEQFF	TGCAGCGCCAGTAGCGGGGGGGCCCATGAGCAGTTCTTC	TRBD2	TRBV29-1	TRBJ2-1	.